The next 19 T cell receptor beta chains were all read from a single sample in a study of blood T cell repertoires in COVID-19. Only in-frame clones appear in the TCRdb table, and some are missing; sequencing was by immunoSEQ multiplex PCR. The sample has about 370,000 clones; around 89% are singletons. Source material: PBMCs or T cells enriched from blood (not recorded which). Receptors were obtained from a man aged 18 to 29 who had recovered from COVID-19.

The chain links TRBV28 to TRBJ2-7; 8 bases line up with TRBD1. This CDR3 spans 15 amino acids. The germline gives CDR1 MDHEN, CDR2 SYDVKM. Unmatched junction bases numbered 8, after V lost 4 bases and J lost 3 bases. The CDR3 bases are TGTGCCAGCAGTTCTCCGACAGGGGCTAACTACGAGCAGTACTTC. It is translated as CASSSPTGANYEQYF.

The gene calls are TRBV7-3 and TRBJ1-3; TRBD1 is a possible D gene (6 bases). The germline V gene encodes CDR1 SGHTA and CDR2 FQGTGA. The CDR3 runs 16 residues. With 4 bases removed from V and 0 bases from J, the gap between germline ends came to 13 bases. This chain's CDR3 is CASSSTGLVSGNTIYF. For the CDR3, the DNA is TGTGCCAGCAGCTCGACAGGACTCGTCTCTGGAAACACCATATATTTT.

The chain uses TRBV7-2 and TRBJ1-5, with D possibly matching TRBD1 (5 bases). V was trimmed by 1 base and J by 1 base, leaving 11 bases between them. Germline V gene lookup returns CDR1 SGHTA and CDR2 FQGNSA. This CDR3 comprises 16 residues. The CDR3 reads CASSLVGGPSNQPQHF. The CDR3 nucleotides read TGTGCCAGCAGCTTAGTCGGGGGACCCAGCAATCAGCCCCAGCATTTT.

This clone was recorded only once. This chain connects TRBV12-5 to TRBJ2-2; 12 nucleotides agree with TRBD1. The CDR3 consists of 17 residues. Per the germline V gene, CDR1 is LGHNT and CDR2 is FRNRAP. J gave up 5 bases and V 3 bases, and 7 bases lay outside the gene matches. In DNA, the CDR3 is TGTGCTAGTGGTTTAGGGGACAGGGGGCTACGAACCGGGGAGCTGTTTTTT. Translated, it gives CASGLGDRGLRTGELFF.

The chain links TRBV12-3 or TRBV12-4 to TRBJ1-5, with D unclear. CDR3 length: 12 amino acids. V lost 3 bases to trimming and J lost 6 bases, with 6 bases between them. DNA for the CDR3: TGTGCCAGCAGTTTTCCTTTTCAGCCCCAGCATTTT. Protein: CASSFPFQPQHF.

This clone appeared once. V gene TRBV21-1 combines with J gene TRBJ2-1; the table names TRBD2, a call not compared with the DNA. TRBV21-1 corresponds to a pseudogene. This CDR3 has 17 residues. The CDR3 bases are TGTGCCAGCAGACCACAAGGACTAGCGGGGGGCATCAATGAGCAGTTCTTC. Translating it yields CASRPQGLAGGINEQFF.

This clone was observed once. The rearrangement joins TRBV29-1 to TRBJ2-1, with D perhaps TRBD1 (5 bases). Between the trimmed V and J ends, which lost 7 bases and 8 bases, there was a span of 15 bases. CDR1 SQVTM and CDR2 ANQGSEA come from the germline V gene. CDR3 length: 12 residues. CDR3 protein: CSAAGQAHEQFF. CDR3 DNA sequence: TGCAGCGCGGCAGGGCAGGCCCATGAGCAGTTCTTC.

This chain links TRBV18 with TRBJ1-1, with TRBD1 as a possible D gene (6 bases). V was pared by 3 bases and J by 3 bases, with 14 bases between. CDR3 length equals 15 residues. CDR1 is KGHSH and CDR2 is LQKENI in the germline V gene. The CDR3 DNA is TGTGCCAGCTCACCCTCACACAGGGCTGACACTGAAGCTTTCTTT. Translation gives CASSPSHRADTEAFF.

The chain uses TRBV6-6 and TRBJ1-5; the D gene is possibly TRBD1 (5 bases). Germline assignment: CDR1 MNHNY and CDR2 SVGAGI (reference sequence). Trimming took 5 bases from V and 4 from J, leaving 24 bases between them. This CDR3 contains 18 residues. For the CDR3, the DNA is TGTGCCAGCAGTCCGTGGGGGGATGGAGGGACGTGGAATCAGCCCCAGCATTTT. Protein sequence: CASSPWGDGGTWNQPQHF.

A note on this clone: The sample contains more than one DNA sequence encoding this CDR3. The CDR3 sequence: CASSQGTGELFF. The CDR3 DNA sequence: TGTGCCAGCAGTCAGGGAACCGGGGAGCTGTTTTTT. The rearrangement joins TRBV12-3 or TRBV12-4 to TRBJ2-2, with D possibly being TRBD1 (5 bases). The CDR3 loop spans 12 amino acids. The V end lost 5 bases, the J end lost 5 bases, and 6 bases lay between the germline ends.

This chain joins TRBV19 and TRBJ1-1, with D perhaps matching TRBD1 (6 bases). Germline V gene sequence: CDR1 LNHDA, CDR2 SQIVND (reference sequence). Trimming removed 3 bases at V and 1 base at J, with 12 bases between. The CDR3 length is 15 residues. CDR3 sequence reads: CASSIRGHTNTEAFF. CDR3 nucleotide sequence: TGTGCCAGTAGTATTAGGGGACATACGAACACTGAAGCTTTCTTT.

The J gene is TRBJ2-3, the V gene TRBV21-1; the D call in the table, TRBD2, was not verified against the DNA. TRBV21-1 corresponds to a pseudogene. The CDR3 sequence is 15 residues long. Here the CDR3 reads CASTHTVPSTDTQYF. CDR3 nucleotide sequence: TGTGCCAGCACCCATACGGTCCCTAGCACAGATACGCAGTATTTT.

CDR3 protein: CASSFRNRGTGNTEAFF. In DNA, the CDR3 is TGTGCCAGCAGCTTTCGAAACAGGGGTACGGGGAACACTGAAGCTTTCTTT. The chain employs TRBV5-6 and TRBJ1-1; 7 positions agree with TRBD1. The germline gives CDR1 SGHDT, CDR2 YYEEEE. The CDR3 sequence is 17 residues long. Trimming at V came to 2 bases and at J to 1 base, leaving 11 bases not matched to a gene.

The V call is TRBV5-1, the J call TRBJ2-2, with TRBD2 as a possible D gene (7 bases). CDR3 length: 17 residues. V was pared by 3 bases and J by 5 bases, with 20 bases between. The germline gives CDR1 SGHRS, CDR2 YFSETQ. This chain's CDR3 is CASSSLGGQGKTGELFF. The CDR3 DNA is TGCGCCAGCAGCTCCCTGGGGGGGCAGGGTAAAACCGGGGAGCTGTTTTTT.

This chain connects TRBV7-6 to TRBJ2-3, with TRBD2 as a possible D gene (6 bases). Per germline, CDR1 SGHVS and CDR2 FNYEAQ. V was pared by 0 bases and J by 2 bases, with 15 bases between. This CDR3 region has 17 residues. This CDR3 is CASSLARGGGYTDTQYF. CDR3 nucleotides: TGTGCCAGCAGCTTAGCTCGGGGTGGAGGGTACACAGATACGCAGTATTTT.

V gene TRBV2 combines with J gene TRBJ2-3, with TRBD2 identical over 9 bases. Germline V gene lookup returns CDR1 SNHLY and CDR2 FYNNEI. This CDR3 has 15 amino acids. After removal of 6 bases from V and 2 bases from J, the junction contained 6 bases not matched to a gene. CDR3 coding DNA: TGTGCCAGCAGGGCCCTAGCGGGGATCACAGATACGCAGTATTTT. As protein: CASRALAGITDTQYF.

V usage is TRBV7-3 and J usage is TRBJ1-5; 7 bases agree with TRBD1. V dropped 1 base and J dropped 4; count of bases not matched to a gene: 4. The CDR3 has 15 amino acids. Germline CDR1 and CDR2: SGHTA and FQGTGA. CDR3 residues: CASSLIGGLNQPQHF. The CDR3 DNA sequence: TGTGCCAGCAGCTTAATAGGGGGCCTTAATCAGCCCCAGCATTTT. Complete variable domain (other parts from reference TRBV7-3 and TRBJ1-5): GAGVSQTPSNKVTEKGKYVELRCDPISGHTALYWYRQSLGQGPEFLIYFQGTGAADDSGLPNDRFFAVRPEGSVSTLKIQRTERGDSAVYLCASSLIGGLNQPQHFGDGTRLSIL.

V is TRBV27 and J is TRBJ1-2; 10 nucleotides agree with TRBD1. There are 19 residues in the CDR3. V shed 4 bases, J shed 1 base, and the junction held 15 bases outside the gene matches. Germline CDR1 reads MNHEY; CDR2 reads SMNVEV (reference sequence). The CDR3 spells CASSSLSGTGERGNYGYTF. DNA of the CDR3: TGTGCCAGCAGTTCTCTCTCCGGGACAGGGGAGCGCGGTAACTATGGCTACACCTTC.

The chain employs TRBV19 and TRBJ2-7, with 10 nucleotides matching TRBD1. Germline trimming cut 6 bases from V and 1 base from J; bases unmatched to any gene: 12. From germline, CDR1 is LNHDA and CDR2 SQIVND (reference sequence). This CDR3 has 17 residues. In DNA form, the CDR3 reads TGTGCCAGTAGGACATTCCCGGGACAGGGGACATCCTACGAGCAGTACTTC. It is translated as CASRTFPGQGTSYEQYF.